These 16 T cell receptor beta chains were sequenced from one sample in a study of T cells in localized non-small cell lung cancer. Profiled with immunoSEQ multiplex PCR; TCRdb holds only in-frame clones, not every one. The sample includes about 40,000 clones, around nine tenths of them seen just once. Sequencing was performed on peripheral blood, taken before any cancer treatment. The source of these receptors is a man between 18 and 49 years old with stage I lung adenocarcinoma.

This rearrangement joins TRBV2 to TRBJ1-1, with 8 bases lining up with TRBD1. V lost 11 bases and J lost 1; bases outside the gene matches: 15. This CDR3 has 16 residues. Looked up from germline, CDR1 is SNHLY and CDR2 is FYNNEI. The CDR3 reads CAGTFIQGAENTEAFF. In DNA, the CDR3 is TGTGCCGGGACTTTTATTCAGGGGGCGGAGAACACTGAAGCTTTCTTT.

The J gene is TRBJ2-2, the V gene TRBV5-4; D ambiguous. V was trimmed by 0 bases and J by 8 bases, leaving 8 bases between them. Germline CDR1 is SGHNT and CDR2 is YYREEE (reference sequence). The CDR3 runs 13 residues. This CDR3 is CASSLGVAGELFF. CDR3 nucleotides: TGTGCCAGCAGCTTGGGGGTTGCGGGGGAGCTGTTTTTT.

For this clone: Mismatch with germline at one junction end may stem from a read error. This sample also contains other DNA sequences that code for the same CDR3. V gene TRBV2 combines with J gene TRBJ1-6; D remains unclear. The CDR3 extends over 13 amino acids. Germline assignment: CDR1 SNHLY and CDR2 FYNNEI. This chain's CDR3 is CASSLTHNSPLHF. CDR3 sequence (DNA): TGCGCCAGCAGTCTCACGCACAATTCACCCCTCCACTTT. The full variable domain, its missing parts supplied by reference TRBV2 and TRBJ1-6, is EPEVTQTPSHQVTQMGQEVILRCVPISNHLYFYWYRQILGQKVEFLVSFYNNEISEKSEIFDDQFSVERPDGSNFTLKIRSTKLEDSAMYFCASSLTHNSPLHFGNGTRLTVT.

This clone occurred a few times. CDR3: CASSPTRDGYTF. In DNA, the CDR3 is TGTGCCAGCAGCCCCACTAGGGATGGCTACACCTTC. This chain uses TRBV21-1 with TRBJ1-2. TRBV21-1 is deemed a pseudogene. The CDR3 loop spans 12 amino acids.

This clone has just one count. The rearrangement links TRBV5-4 to TRBJ1-2; no clear D. In germline, CDR1 is SGHNT, CDR2 YYREEE (reference sequence). The V and J ends lost 0 bases and 8 bases respectively, with 17 bases between them. The CDR3 consists of 15 residues. The CDR3 sequence is CASSLGMGFGEGYTF. The CDR3 coding sequence is TGTGCCAGCAGCTTGGGTATGGGGTTTGGTGAGGGCTACACCTTC.

This chain connects TRBV19 to TRBJ2-5, with 7 bases matching TRBD1. This CDR3 region has 13 residues. Germline V CDR1 and CDR2: LNHDA, SQIVND (reference sequence). After removal of 4 bases from V and 5 bases from J, the junction contained 4 bases not matched to a gene. CDR3 sequence: CASSRQGSETQYF. The CDR3 nucleotides are TGTGCCAGTAGTAGACAGGGTTCCGAGACCCAGTACTTC.

This chain links TRBV4-1 with TRBJ1-1; D is undetermined. Germline V lookup: CDR1 MGHRA, CDR2 YSYEKL. The CDR3 loop spans 17 amino acids. Trimming removed 4 bases at V and 1 base at J, with 19 bases between. The CDR3 reads CASSPLYGTAENTEAFF. DNA for the CDR3: TGCGCCAGCAGCCCCCTCTATGGTACAGCCGAGAACACTGAAGCTTTCTTT.

V is TRBV7-3 and J is TRBJ2-1; D not resolved. V shed 1 base and J shed 0 bases, with 1 base lying between them. The CDR3 has 13 residues. The germline gives CDR1 SGHTA, CDR2 FQGTGA. In DNA, the CDR3 is TGTGCCAGCAGCTTAAGCTCCTACAATGAGCAGTTCTTC. Its protein product is CASSLSSYNEQFF. Variable domain in full (rest from reference TRBV7-3 and TRBJ2-1): GAGVSQTPSNKVTEKGKYVELRCDPISGHTALYWYRQSLGQGPEFLIYFQGTGAADDSGLPNDRFFAVRPEGSVSTLKIQRTERGDSAVYLCASSLSSYNEQFFGPGTRLTVL.

V is TRBV6-6 and J is TRBJ1-2; D might be TRBD1 (5 bases). The germline V and J ends were trimmed by 8 bases and 2 bases, with 9 bases remaining between them. CDR3 size: 12 residues. Germline lookup yields CDR1 MNHNY and CDR2 SVGAGI (reference sequence). The CDR3 coding sequence is TGTGCCAGCGGGCAGGGAAACTATGGCTACACCTTC. Its translation is CASGQGNYGYTF.

The V and J genes are TRBV28 and TRBJ2-3; 9 positions match TRBD1. The V and J ends lost 7 bases and 4 bases, in that order; junction bases with no gene match: 6. The CDR3 length is 14 residues. Germline lookup yields CDR1 MDHEN and CDR2 SYDVKM. CDR3 residues: CASTYRGRPDTQYF. CDR3 coding DNA: TGTGCCAGCACCTACAGGGGGCGCCCAGATACGCAGTATTTT.

The V gene is TRBV4-3, the J gene TRBJ2-5, with D maybe TRBD1 (6 bases). Germline V lookup: CDR1 LGHNA, CDR2 YSLEER. The CDR3 covers 15 residues. V dropped 0 bases and J dropped 5 bases, with 13 bases sitting between them. DNA of the CDR3: TGCGCCAGCAGCCAAGAGAGGACAGTCTGGGAGACCCAGTACTTC. This sequence encodes CASSQERTVWETQYF.

J is TRBJ1-5 and V is TRBV7-9; TRBD1 aligns across 12 bases. The CDR3 loop spans 16 amino acids. V gave up 0 bases and J gave up 6 bases; unmatched junction bases: 3. CDR1 and CDR2 from the germline V gene are SEHNR and FQNEAQ (reference sequence). The CDR3 nucleotides are TGTGCCAGCAGCTTAGCCGGGACAGGGGGCTTTCAGCCCCAGCATTTT. Protein product: CASSLAGTGGFQPQHF.

The chain combines TRBV5-1 with TRBJ1-3; possible D gene TRBD1, 6 bases. V gave up 4 bases and J gave up 8 bases, with 28 bases separating them. The CDR3 extends over 18 amino acids. CDR1 and CDR2 (germline): SGHRS, YFSETQ. Here the CDR3 reads CASSPRPLDRPLGDTIYF. The CDR3 DNA reads TGCGCCAGCAGCCCACGACCCCTCGACAGGCCCCTAGGCGACACCATATATTTT.

The chain employs TRBV7-2 and TRBJ2-7; D possibly corresponds to TRBD1 (5 bases). The germline V gene encodes CDR1 SGHTA and CDR2 FQGNSA. V shed 3 bases and J shed 2 bases, with 11 bases lying between them. This CDR3 spans 14 amino acids. The CDR3, as DNA: TGTGCCAGCAGCTTGAGCTCAGGGACCTACGAGCAGTACTTC. It codes for CASSLSSGTYEQYF.

V is TRBV7-5 and J is TRBJ2-3. TRBV7-5 is a pseudogene locus. CDR3 size: 15 residues. CDR3 coding DNA: TGTGTCAGAAGCCGCCATCCATCTAGCACAGATACGCAGTATTTT. Translation gives CVRSRHPSSTDTQYF.

In this sample, this clone turned up once. This chain uses TRBV28 with TRBJ2-7; 11 nucleotides match TRBD2. Looked up from germline, CDR1 is MDHEN and CDR2 is SYDVKM. The CDR3 length is 14 residues. Trimming cost V 5 bases and J 5 bases; bases outside gene matches: 5. The CDR3 loop reads CASSPSGLADEQYF. DNA for the CDR3: TGTGCCAGCAGTCCCTCGGGACTAGCGGACGAGCAGTACTTC.